A single sample gave rise to the 9 T cell receptor beta chains below, sequenced in a study of metastatic and nonmetastatic thyroid tumors. Each patient came to thyroid surgery without any prior treatment (of any kind). With MiXCR, TCRdb called clones anew from the PCR reads. The sample shows approximately 37,000 clones, about 16% of them seen only once. Sequencing was carried out using blood. The receptors shown here come from a female donor with papillary thyroid cancer or a benign thyroid nodule (not recorded which). Some clones in this sample may be carry-over from other donors' samples.

This clone was recorded at least ten times. This chain links TRBV4-1 with TRBJ1-2; D gene unclear. The CDR3 has 15 residues. Deletions cut 1 base from V and 4 bases from J, with 13 bases between. The germline V gene has CDR1 MGHRA and CDR2 YSYEKL. CDR3 DNA sequence: TGCGCCAGCAGCCAAGTTGGCCGGCGGGGCTATGGCTACACCTTC. Its translation is CASSQVGRRGYGYTF.

This clone was seen more than once but under ten times. The junction does not match germline at one end; this may be a read error. The chain recombines TRBV6-1 with TRBJ1-5, with D hard to call. CDR3 length: 13 amino acids. In germline, CDR1 is MNHNS, CDR2 SASEGT. The CDR3 protein is CASSDIWSQSQHF. In nucleotides, the CDR3 is TGTGCCAGCAGTGATATATGGAGTCAGTCCCAGCATTTT.

The table lists this clone with many counts. In DNA, the CDR3 is TGCGCCAGCAGCTTTGACACAACTACCGGGAACACCATATATTTT. The encoded protein is CASSFDTTTGNTIYF. This chain uses TRBV5-1 with TRBJ1-3; D unclear. This CDR3 has 15 residues. From germline, CDR1 is SGHRS and CDR2 YFSETQ. V lost 2 bases to trimming and J lost 7 bases, with 16 bases between them.

With regard to this clone: Since a much larger clone is just one base distant, this may be a read error. CDR3 region: CASGATGANEKLFF. The CDR3 nucleotides read TGTGCCAGCGGCGCGACAGGTGCTAATGAAAAACTGTTTTTT. The chain has TRBV9 and TRBJ1-4; tentative D call: TRBD1 (6 bases). The CDR3 length is 14 residues. Trimming removed 7 bases at V and 3 bases at J, with 13 bases between. Germline V gene lookup returns CDR1 SGDLS and CDR2 YYNGEE.

V is TRBV20-1 and J is TRBJ1-2; the D is unclear. The CDR3 covers 13 residues. Per germline, CDR1 DFQATT and CDR2 SNEGSKA (reference sequence). Trimming removed 5 bases from V and 3 bases from J, with 13 bases in between. CDR3 coding DNA: TGCAGTGCTTCTCAGCTAATATACTATGGCTACACCTTC. Residues: CSASQLIYYGYTF.

This clone has a count of ten or more. The V gene is TRBV6-1, the J gene TRBJ2-5, with 7 bases aligning to TRBD1. The CDR3 sequence is 14 residues long. The V and J ends lost 4 bases and 0 bases, in that order; junction bases with no gene match: 2. The germline CDR1 and CDR2 sequences are MNHNS and SASEGT. The CDR3 loop is CASSGGQNQETQYF. The CDR3 bases are TGTGCCAGCAGTGGGGGACAGAACCAAGAGACCCAGTACTTC.

The table lists this clone with many counts. V is TRBV20-1 and J is TRBJ2-3; the match to TRBD1 covers 7 bases. CDR3 length: 14 residues. J gave up 1 base and V 5 bases, and 6 bases lay outside the gene matches. Germline V gene lookup returns CDR1 DFQATT and CDR2 SNEGSKA (reference sequence). CDR3 residues: CSAPTGVRTDTQYF. In DNA form, the CDR3 reads TGCAGTGCTCCCACAGGGGTCCGCACAGATACGCAGTATTTT.

This clone was seen many times. The J gene is TRBJ2-5, the V gene TRBV11-2, with D possibly being TRBD1 or TRBD2 (5 bases each). V shed 3 bases and J shed 4 bases, with 12 bases lying between them. The CDR3 runs 14 residues. Germline CDR1 reads SGHAT; CDR2 reads FQNNGV. The CDR3, as DNA: TGTGCCAGCAGCTTGGGACGGACCGTAGAGACCCAGTACTTC. The encoded protein is CASSLGRTVETQYF.

This clone was seen ten or more times. This rearrangement joins TRBV15 to TRBJ2-5; no reliable D call. The CDR3 covers 11 residues. V shed 4 bases and J shed 4 bases, with 4 bases lying between them. The V gene's germline CDR1 is LNHNV and CDR2 YYDKDF (reference sequence). CDR3 coding DNA: TGTGCCACCAGCACGTCAGAGACCCAGTACTTC. Its protein is CATSTSETQYF.